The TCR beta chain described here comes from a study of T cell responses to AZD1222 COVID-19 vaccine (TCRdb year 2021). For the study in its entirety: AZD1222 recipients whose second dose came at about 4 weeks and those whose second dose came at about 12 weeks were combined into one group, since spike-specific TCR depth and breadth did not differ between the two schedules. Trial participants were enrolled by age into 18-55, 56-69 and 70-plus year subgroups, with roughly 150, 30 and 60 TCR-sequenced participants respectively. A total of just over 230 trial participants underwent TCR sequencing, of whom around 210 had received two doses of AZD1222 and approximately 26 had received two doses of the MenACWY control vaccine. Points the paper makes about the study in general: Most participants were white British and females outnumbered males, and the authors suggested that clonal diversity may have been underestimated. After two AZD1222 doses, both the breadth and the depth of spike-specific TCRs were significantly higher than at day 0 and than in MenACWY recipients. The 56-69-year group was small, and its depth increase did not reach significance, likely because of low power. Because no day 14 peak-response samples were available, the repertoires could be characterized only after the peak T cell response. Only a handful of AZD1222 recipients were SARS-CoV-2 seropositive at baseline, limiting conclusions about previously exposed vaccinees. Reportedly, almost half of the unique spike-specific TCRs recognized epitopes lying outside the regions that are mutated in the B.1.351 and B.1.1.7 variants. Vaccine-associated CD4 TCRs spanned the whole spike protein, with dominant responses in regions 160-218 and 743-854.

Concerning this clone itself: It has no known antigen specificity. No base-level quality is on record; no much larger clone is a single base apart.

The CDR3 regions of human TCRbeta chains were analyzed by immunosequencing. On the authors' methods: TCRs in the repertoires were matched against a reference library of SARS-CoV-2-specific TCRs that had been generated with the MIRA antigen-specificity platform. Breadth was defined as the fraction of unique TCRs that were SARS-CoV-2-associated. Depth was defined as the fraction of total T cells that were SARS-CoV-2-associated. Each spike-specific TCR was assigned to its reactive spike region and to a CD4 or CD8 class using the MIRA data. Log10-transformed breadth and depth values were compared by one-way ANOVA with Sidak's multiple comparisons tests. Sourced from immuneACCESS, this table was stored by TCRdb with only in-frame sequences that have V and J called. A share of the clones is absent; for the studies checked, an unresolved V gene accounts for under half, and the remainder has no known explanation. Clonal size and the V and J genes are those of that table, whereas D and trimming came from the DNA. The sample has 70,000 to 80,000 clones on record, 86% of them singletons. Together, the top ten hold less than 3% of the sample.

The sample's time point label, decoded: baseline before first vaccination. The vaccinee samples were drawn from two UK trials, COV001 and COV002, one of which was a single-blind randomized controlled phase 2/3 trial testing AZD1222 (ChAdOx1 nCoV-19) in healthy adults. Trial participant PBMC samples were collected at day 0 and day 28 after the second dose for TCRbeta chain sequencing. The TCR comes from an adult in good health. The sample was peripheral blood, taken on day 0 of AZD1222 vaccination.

The CDR3 protein is CASSRLGQYNEQFF. The DNA sequence follows: TGTGCCAGCAGCCGATTGGGACAGTACAATGAGCAGTTCTTC. In this chain, TRBV27 is recombined with TRBJ2-1; TRBD1 matches 7 bases in the middle. The CDR3 spans 14 residues, from the cysteine through the phenylalanine. Left in the record is the CDR3 DNA by itself, 42 bases read in frame from the first base. CDR1 and CDR2 are read off the germline V gene (reference sequence) as MNHEY and SMNVEV. Here V drops 6 bases and J drops 4 bases, and the junction holds 6 bases not matched to any gene.